This T cell receptor (beta chain) was documented in a study of CD8+CD57+ T cells in acquired aplastic anemia. Looking at the study overall: Sorted CD4+ plus CD8+ cells gave DNA averaging around 3 ug. Healthy donor CD4+ cell samples had a mean of roughly 10 million reads. Whole-study findings and limits: Patients did not significantly differ from controls in CD8+ Simpson's diversity. Patients and controls shared approximately 30 CD8+ CDR3 sequences.

Genomic DNA templated the TCR beta VDJ and CDR3 profiling. TCRdb re-called the reads with MiXCR, one entry per CDR3 protein. The sample shows some 130,000 distinct CDR3 sequences, about 46% of them seen only once. About this clonotype itself: The antigen is not known.

The CDR3 has 16 amino acids. V lost 3 bases and J 0 bases, leaving 15 bases between the germline ends. Germline V gene sequence: CDR1 LNHDA, CDR2 SQIVND (reference sequence). This sequence originates from a human donor in good health, serving as a control. The sequenced material came from sorted CD4+, CD8+, or CD8+CD57+ T cells (not recorded which) from PBMCs. The chain carries TRBV19 and TRBJ2-7, with a tentative D call TRBD2 (6 bases). CDR3 coding DNA: TGTGCCAGTAGTATGGTTGGCGGGGATCGCTCCTACGAGCAGTACTTC. Its translation: CASSMVGGDRSYEQYF.